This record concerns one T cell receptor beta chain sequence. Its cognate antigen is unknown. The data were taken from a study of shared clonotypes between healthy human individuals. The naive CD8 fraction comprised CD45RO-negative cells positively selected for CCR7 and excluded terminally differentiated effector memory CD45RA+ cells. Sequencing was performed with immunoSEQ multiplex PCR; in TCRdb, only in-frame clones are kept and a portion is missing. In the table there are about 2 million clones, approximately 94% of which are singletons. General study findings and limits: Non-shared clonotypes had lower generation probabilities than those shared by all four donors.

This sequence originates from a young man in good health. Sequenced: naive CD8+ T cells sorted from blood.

CDR3 bases: TGTGCCAGCAGCCAAAGTCCAGAACCATTTTACTGTGGCTACACCTTC. Its translation is CASSQSPEPFYCGYTF. This rearrangement joins TRBV11-3 to TRBJ1-2; D is unresolved. The CDR3 extends over 16 amino acids. Deletions cut 5 bases from V and 7 bases from J, with 23 bases between. The germline CDR1 and CDR2 sequences are SGHNT and YENEEA.